This entry lists 7 T cell receptor beta chains sequenced from one sample in a study of identical twins. MiXCR was run by TCRdb on the 5' RACE reads, yielding one entry per CDR3 protein. Of roughly 710,000 distinct CDR3 sequences listed, roughly 6% are singletons. The sample consisted of naive T cells sorted from blood. The receptors stem from a man aged 18 to 30 in good health.

This clonotype was recorded at least ten times. The J gene is TRBJ2-1, the V gene TRBV20-1, with TRBD2 matching over 14 bases. Germline V gives CDR1 DFQATT, CDR2 SNEGSKA (reference sequence). The CDR3 runs to 12 residues. The V and J ends lost 6 bases and 15 bases, in that order; junction bases with no gene match: 7. The CDR3 DNA follows: TGCAGTGCGAGACTAGCGGGAGGGCCTATGTTCTTC. Its translation is CSARLAGGPMFF.

This clonotype was observed a handful of times. The J gene is TRBJ2-5, the V gene TRBV29-1, with D perhaps TRBD2 (6 bases). Germline CDR1 SQVTM, CDR2 ANQGSEA. The germline V and J ends were trimmed by 8 bases and 9 bases, with 28 bases remaining between them. CDR3 length: 15 amino acids. The CDR3 DNA reads TGCAGCTTCACCTCCCCCGTTGGGGGGTTAGTGGCCCAGTACTTC. Translated, it gives CSFTSPVGGLVAQYF.

This clonotype was seen ten or more times. The V call is TRBV5-1, the J call TRBJ2-1, with 8 bases matching TRBD2. CDR3 length: 15 residues. The trim removed 4 bases at V and 3 bases at J, leaving 6 bases unmatched. CDR1 and CDR2 from the germline V gene are SGHRS and YFSETQ. The CDR3 DNA is TGCGCCAGCAGCCCGTCAGCGGGAGTCTACAATGAGCAGTTCTTC. It codes for CASSPSAGVYNEQFF.

This clonotype came up a few times. The chain employs TRBV3-1 and TRBJ2-1; 8 positions agree with TRBD2. CDR1 and CDR2 (germline): LGHDT, YNNKEL (reference sequence). CDR3 length: 15 amino acids. V lost 3 bases and J lost 10; bases outside the gene matches: 11. CDR3 coding DNA: TGTGCCAGCAGCCACCGACTAGCGATGTTTGGGGAGCAGTTCTTC. Translating it yields CASSHRLAMFGEQFF.

This clonotype was seen more than once but under ten times. The chain employs TRBV14 and TRBJ2-5; 9 bases are a match to TRBD2. The CDR3 contains 15 residues. Germline-derived CDR1 and CDR2 are SGHDN and FVKESK. Trimming removed 4 bases from V and 3 bases from J; junction bases left unmatched: 6. CDR3 loop: CASSRRPSGKETQYF. The DNA of the CDR3 is TGTGCCAGCAGCCGCCGGCCTAGCGGGAAAGAGACCCAGTACTTC.

The rearrangement joins TRBV7-8 to TRBJ2-6; possibly TRBD1 or TRBD2 for D (5 bases each). This CDR3 has 14 amino acids. V was shortened by 8 bases and J by 0 bases, with 8 bases between the two germline ends. Germline CDR1 reads SGHVS; CDR2 reads FQNEAQ. CDR3 sequence: CASWGISGANVLTF. CDR3 nucleotide sequence: TGTGCCAGCTGGGGGATCTCTGGGGCCAACGTCCTGACTTTC.

This clonotype was seen many times. The chain couples TRBV29-1 to TRBJ2-1, with TRBD2 as a possible D gene (5 bases). Trimming removed 2 bases at V and 5 bases at J, with 13 bases between. The CDR3 runs to 14 residues. Germline CDR1 reads SQVTM; CDR2 reads ANQGSEA. The DNA of the CDR3 is TGCAGCGTTGAACGGGGAAAAACCCACAATGAGCAGTTCTTC. Protein sequence: CSVERGKTHNEQFF.